Listed below are T cell receptor beta chains from one sample, sequenced in a study of preoperative IRX-2 immunotherapy in early breast cancer. Produced via immunoSEQ multiplex PCR; TCRdb's table is partial and in-frame only. The table includes roughly 93,000 clones, approximately 90% detected once. Specimen: tumor tissue, collected after IRX-2 immunotherapy. Every receptor here comes from a human donor with breast cancer. CDR3s include the opening cysteine and the closing phenylalanine or tryptophan. The D gene is left open where the match is weak. Part of the rows lack a size; the others show once, few, many or a class for expanded clones.

cdr3_nt cdr3_aa v_call d_call clone_size j_call
TGTGCCAGCAGACGCCCCCGTGGACAGGGATCAAGGGAGCAGTTCTTC CASRRPRGQGSREQFF TRBV28 TRBD1 . TRBJ2-1
TGTGCCAGCAGCTTATGGGATGCGGGGGCGGGAGATACGCAGTATTTT CASSLWDAGAGDTQYF TRBV7-5 . . TRBJ2-3
TGCGCCAGCAGCCAAGAACCCAGAAGTGTTGCCTACGAGCAGTACTTC CASSQEPRSVAYEQYF TRBV1 . . TRBJ2-7
TGCGCCAGCAGCGAGGGGACCAAGGCGGGCACAGATACGCAGTATTTT CASSEGTKAGTDTQYF TRBV5-1 . . TRBJ2-3
TGTGCCGTAAGGGACTACCTTAACACCGGGGAGCTGTTTTTT CAVRDYLNTGELFF TRBV6-8 TRBD2 . TRBJ2-2
TGTGCCAGCAGCCAAGTAAGCGGAAGCACCTACAATGAGCAGTTCTTC CASSQVSGSTYNEQFF TRBV14 . . TRBJ2-1
TGTACCAGCAGTTCCTCCGGGACAGGGGGTTCACCCCTCCACTTT CTSSSSGTGGSPLHF TRBV28 TRBD1 . TRBJ1-6
TGTGCCAGCAGTGAGCCAAGAGACAGGTCCTACGAGCAGTACTTC CASSEPRDRSYEQYF TRBV6-4 . . TRBJ2-7
TGTGCCAGCTATACGGCTCGGGCGGATAAAAACATTCAGTACTTC CASYTARADKNIQYF TRBV28 . . TRBJ2-4
TGTGCCAGCAGTTTATCAGGACTTAGAACTGAAGCTTTCTTT CASSLSGLRTEAFF TRBV28 . . TRBJ1-1
TGTGCCAGCAGTTACAGGGAAGGGGATTCACCCCTCCACTTT CASSYREGDSPLHF TRBV6-8 . . TRBJ1-6
TGTGCCTGGAGTCGCGGATCCTACGAGCAGTACTTC CAWSRGSYEQYF TRBV30 . . TRBJ2-7
TGTGCCAGTAGTATAACAGGGTACGGCTACACCTTC CASSITGYGYTF TRBV19 . once TRBJ1-2
TGTGCCAGCAGTTTTACAGGGACTGGAAACACCATATATTTT CASSFTGTGNTIYF TRBV28 . . TRBJ1-3
TGTGCCAGCAGTTTATGGGGGCTGGGCTACACCTTC CASSLWGLGYTF TRBV28 . . TRBJ1-2
TGTGCCAGCAGCCGACAGAACCTTCTCCAAGAGACCCAGTACTTC CASSRQNLLQETQYF TRBV7-4 . few TRBJ2-5